This passage covers 17 T cell receptor beta chains from one sample sequenced in a study of blood T cell repertoires in COVID-19. The data were produced by immunoSEQ multiplex PCR, yet TCRdb's version contains in-frame clones alone and is incomplete. The data show over 200,000 clones, around 89% seen once. What was sequenced was peripheral blood. The receptors were gathered from a man between 60 and 75 years old who had recovered from COVID-19.

The gene calls are TRBV19 and TRBJ1-1; D perhaps matches TRBD1 (6 bases). The CDR3 totals 14 residues. The germline CDR1 and CDR2 sequences are LNHDA and SQIVND (reference sequence). Trimming pared 5 bases from V and 5 bases from J, leaving 15 bases between. The CDR3 sequence is CASSAPGQLTEAFF. The CDR3, as DNA: TGTGCCAGTAGTGCACCCGGACAGTTAACTGAAGCTTTCTTT.

The chain links TRBV19 to TRBJ1-4; no definite D call. This CDR3 has 12 amino acids. The germline CDR1 and CDR2 sequences are LNHDA and SQIVND (reference sequence). Deletions cut 3 bases from V and 12 bases from J, with 11 bases between. CDR3: CASSIHGRELFF. The CDR3 bases are TGTGCCAGTAGTATTCACGGGCGGGAACTGTTTTTT.

In the case of this clone: One end of the junction is discordant with germline, which a read error may explain. This chain joins TRBV7-7 and TRBJ2-2, with D possibly being TRBD1 (5 bases). This CDR3 is built from 15 residues. The germline CDR1 and CDR2 sequences are SSHAT and FNYEAQ (reference sequence). The chain's CDR3 is CASSLEGASTGELFF. CDR3 nucleotides: TGTGCTAGCAGTCTGGAAGGGGCTAGCACCGGGGAGCTGTTTTTT.

The chain employs TRBV11-1 and TRBJ2-2; 9 nucleotides agree with TRBD1. Germline loops: CDR1 SGHAT, CDR2 FQDESV (reference sequence). J gave up 6 bases and V 4 bases, and 9 bases lay outside the gene matches. CDR3 length: 16 residues. The CDR3 here is CASSSWTGVEAGELFF. The CDR3 DNA reads as TGTGCCAGCAGCTCCTGGACAGGGGTTGAGGCCGGGGAGCTGTTTTTT.

The chain carries TRBV5-1 and TRBJ1-1; 7 bases fit TRBD1. Losses at the gene ends were 0 bases for V and 5 bases for J; bases not matched to a gene: 16. Germline assignment: CDR1 SGHRS and CDR2 YFSETQ. There are 18 residues in the CDR3. CDR3 in DNA: TGCGCCAGCAGCTTGGGCCCCCGTGGAGGGGGCGCGGGAACTGAAGCTTTCTTT. Translating gives CASSLGPRGGGAGTEAFF.

V gene TRBV20-1 combines with J gene TRBJ1-2; no reliable D call. Germline V lookup: CDR1 DFQATT, CDR2 SNEGSKA (reference sequence). Trimming stripped 3 bases from V and 5 bases from J, with 10 bases between. There are 12 residues in the CDR3. The CDR3 nucleotides read TGCAGTGCTAGTTCTGTTATTTATGGCTACACCTTC. It codes for CSASSVIYGYTF.

The V call is TRBV5-5, the J call TRBJ1-2; 8 bases are shared with TRBD1. V lost 4 bases and J lost 3; bases outside the gene matches: 8. The length of the CDR3 is 15 residues. Germline V lookup: CDR1 SGHKS, CDR2 YYEKEE (reference sequence). The CDR3 region has the DNA TGTGCCAGCAGCGCCCCGGGACAGGTTTACTATGGCTACACCTTC. Its protein product is CASSAPGQVYYGYTF.

The rearrangement links TRBV3-1 (or the pseudogene TRBV3-2) to TRBJ1-1; TRBD1 might be the D (6 bases). The CDR3 spans 13 residues. Germline V gene lookup returns CDR1 LGHDT and CDR2 YNNKEL (reference sequence). V was trimmed by 6 bases and J by 6 bases, leaving 14 bases between them. The CDR3 reads CASRSTGYPEAFF. The CDR3 DNA reads as TGTGCCAGCAGATCCACAGGGTATCCTGAAGCTTTCTTT.

Concerning this clone: One junction end does not reproduce the germline sequence, and a read error may be involved. V gene TRBV9 combines with J gene TRBJ2-7, with 10 nucleotides matching TRBD2. The V gene's germline CDR1 is SGDLS and CDR2 YYNGEE. The CDR3 sequence is 16 residues long. In nucleotides, the CDR3 is TGTGCCAGCAGCGTAACTAGCGGGGACTTCTCCTCCGAGCAGTACTTC. Translated: CASSVTSGDFSSEQYF.

The chain is built from TRBV28 and TRBJ1-2; D gene uncertain. The CDR3 spans 12 residues. Trimming cost V 6 bases and J 7 bases, with 12 bases left between them. Germline V gene sequence: CDR1 MDHEN, CDR2 SYDVKM. CDR3: CASSTTRSGYTF. The CDR3 DNA reads as TGTGCCAGCAGCACGACGAGGAGTGGCTACACCTTC.

The chain combines TRBV2 with TRBJ2-5; 7 bases map to TRBD1. CDR3 size: 14 residues. In germline, CDR1 is SNHLY, CDR2 FYNNEI. The ends lost 2 bases at V and 5 bases at J; junction bases unmatched: 5. Written as DNA, the CDR3 is TGTGCCAGCAGTGAATGGACAGGTTGGGAGACCCAGTACTTC. Translating it yields CASSEWTGWETQYF.

The V and J genes are TRBV27 and TRBJ2-3, with TRBD1 matching 9 bases. CDR3 length: 19 residues. After removal of 0 bases from V and 2 bases from J, the junction contained 12 bases not matched to a gene. The germline CDR1 and CDR2 sequences are MNHEY and SMNVEV (reference sequence). The CDR3 nucleotides are TGTGCCAGCAGTTTATCAGTCCCGGGACAGGGATACTCCACAGATACGCAGTATTTT. Protein: CASSLSVPGQGYSTDTQYF.

The chain carries TRBV7-2 and TRBJ2-7, with 12 bases fitting TRBD2. Germline loops: CDR1 SGHTA, CDR2 FQGNSA. CDR3 length: 19 amino acids. Losses at the gene ends were 2 bases for V and 5 bases for J; bases not matched to a gene: 16. This CDR3 reads CASSLRPLAGGPTINEQYF. The CDR3 bases are TGTGCCAGCAGCTTAAGGCCCCTAGCGGGGGGGCCGACCATCAACGAGCAGTACTTC.

The chain joins TRBV4-2 to TRBJ2-1; tentative D call: TRBD1 (6 bases). The CDR3 extends over 16 amino acids. CDR1 and CDR2 from the germline V gene are LGHNA and YNFKEQ. The ends were cut back, 4 bases at V and 2 bases at J, with 15 bases in the middle. The CDR3 bases are TGTGCCAGCAGCCCCCAGGGCAGGGACACCTACAATGAGCAGTTCTTC. It specifies CASSPQGRDTYNEQFF.

The chain recombines TRBV5-6 with TRBJ1-5, with TRBD1 identical over 10 bases. Germline-derived CDR1 and CDR2 are SGHDT and YYEEEE. This CDR3 region has 15 residues. Trimming took 3 bases from V and 6 from J; bases not matched to a gene: 6. The CDR3 region has the DNA TGTGCCAGCAGCTACGGACAGGGGGACGCTCAGCCCCAGCATTTT. Residues: CASSYGQGDAQPQHF.

The chain has TRBV30 and TRBJ2-5; 12 nucleotides align to TRBD2. V dropped 0 bases and J dropped 1; count of bases not matched to a gene: 9. The CDR3 sequence is 18 residues long. The germline gives CDR1 GTSNPN, CDR2 SVGIG (reference sequence). The CDR3 loop reads CAWSVFRLAGGTQETQYF. In DNA form, the CDR3 reads TGTGCCTGGAGTGTGTTTCGGCTAGCGGGGGGGACCCAAGAGACCCAGTACTTC.

The chain has TRBV6-5 and TRBJ2-3; no clear D. Germline CDR1 MNHEY, CDR2 SVGAGI. V lost 4 bases, J lost 2 bases, and 7 bases lay in between. This CDR3 region has 13 residues. The DNA for the CDR3 is TGTGCCAGCAGTTTCCAAAACACAGATACGCAGTATTTT. As protein: CASSFQNTDTQYF.